The rows below give T cell receptor beta chains drawn from one sample of a study of blood T cell repertoires in COVID-19. TCRdb's table, derived via immunoSEQ multiplex PCR, lists solely in-frame clones and lacks some. The data contain approximately 190,000 clones, more than 75% of them singletons. The specimen was peripheral blood. The receptor source for this set is a man aged 35 to 55 with active or convalescent COVID-19. CDR3s leave out the opening cysteine and the closing phenylalanine or tryptophan. Rows give clone size only sometimes, using once, few, many, or a class for an expanded clone.

NA | TRBJ2-7 | TRBV19 | ASSFSHGGSSYEQY
NA | TRBJ1-2 | TRBV6-1 | ASSEGQGMGYGYT
NA | TRBJ2-3 | TRBV11-3 | ASSLDGTASTDTQY
NA | TRBJ1-5 | TRBV19 | ASSIERGREPQH
NA | TRBJ2-1 | TRBV5-5 | ASSFTSAGVIHNEQF
NA | TRBJ1-5 | TRBV13 | ASSPGGDSNQPQH
few | TRBJ1-2 | TRBV28 | ASKGGGLNYGYT
NA | TRBJ1-5 | TRBV5-5 | ASSIGTGASNQPQH
NA | TRBJ1-6 | TRBV28 | ASSRGGTLGSPLH
few | TRBJ1-1 | TRBV18 | ASSRDRGRDTEAF